The present TCR beta chain was sequenced within a study of identical twins. Trimming cost V 3 bases and J 0 bases, with 11 bases left between them. The CDR3 loop spans 15 amino acids. Germline loops: CDR1 MGHRA, CDR2 YSYEKL. Using its own MiXCR run on the 5' RACE reads, TCRdb lists one record per CDR3 protein. The sample has around 530,000 distinct CDR3 sequences; over 12% are singletons. Regarding the study as a whole: Insertions ran lower in abundant cord blood beta clonotypes, though not in memory repertoires.

A remark on this clonotype: The antigen is unknown.

The sample also formed part of further work on yellow fever vaccine responses in identical twins.

The clonotype originates from a woman under 30 in good health. Source material: CD4+ T cells sorted from blood. The genes are TRBV4-1 and TRBJ1-1; D might be TRBD1 (5 bases). In DNA form, the CDR3 reads TGCGCCAGCAGCCAGGTTGACAGCCTGAACACTGAAGCTTTCTTT. Its translation: CASSQVDSLNTEAFF.